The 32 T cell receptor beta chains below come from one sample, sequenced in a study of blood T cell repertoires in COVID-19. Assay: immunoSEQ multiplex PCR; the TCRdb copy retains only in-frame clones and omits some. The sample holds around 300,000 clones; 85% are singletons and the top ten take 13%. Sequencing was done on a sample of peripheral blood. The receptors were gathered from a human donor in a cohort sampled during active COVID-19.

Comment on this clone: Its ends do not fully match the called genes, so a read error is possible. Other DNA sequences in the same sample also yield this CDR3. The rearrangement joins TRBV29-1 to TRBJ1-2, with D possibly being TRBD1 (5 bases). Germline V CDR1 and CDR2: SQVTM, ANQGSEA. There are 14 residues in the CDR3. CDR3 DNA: TGCAGCGTTGTAGCGGGGCAACCTAATTATGGCTACACCTTC. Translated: CSVVAGQPNYGYTF.

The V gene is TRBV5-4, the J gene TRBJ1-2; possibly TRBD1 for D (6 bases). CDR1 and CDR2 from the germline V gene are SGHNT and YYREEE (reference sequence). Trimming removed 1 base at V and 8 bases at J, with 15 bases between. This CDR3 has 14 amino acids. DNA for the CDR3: TGTGCCAGCAGCTTGCGAGGGGGGGCTTACGGCTACACCTTC. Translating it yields CASSLRGGAYGYTF.

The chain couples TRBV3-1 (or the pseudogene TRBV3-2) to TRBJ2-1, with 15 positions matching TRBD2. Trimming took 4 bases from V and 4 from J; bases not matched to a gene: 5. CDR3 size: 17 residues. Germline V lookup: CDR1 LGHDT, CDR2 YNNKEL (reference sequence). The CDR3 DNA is TGTGCCAGCAGCCGGGGGACTAGCGGGGGGAAGTACAATGAGCAGTTCTTC. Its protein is CASSRGTSGGKYNEQFF.

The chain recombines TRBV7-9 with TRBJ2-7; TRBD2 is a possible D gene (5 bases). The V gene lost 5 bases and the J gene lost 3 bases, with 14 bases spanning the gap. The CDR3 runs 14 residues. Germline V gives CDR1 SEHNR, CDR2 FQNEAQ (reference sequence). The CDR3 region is CASSPPGFIYEQYF. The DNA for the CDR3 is TGTGCCAGCAGCCCACCGGGGTTTATCTACGAGCAGTACTTC.

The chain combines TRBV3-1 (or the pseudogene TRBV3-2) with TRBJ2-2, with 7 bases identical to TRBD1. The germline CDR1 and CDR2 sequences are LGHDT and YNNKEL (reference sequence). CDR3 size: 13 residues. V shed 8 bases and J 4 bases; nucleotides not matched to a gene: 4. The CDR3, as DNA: TGTGCCAGCCATAGACAGGGCACCGGGGAGCTGTTTTTT. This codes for CASHRQGTGELFF.

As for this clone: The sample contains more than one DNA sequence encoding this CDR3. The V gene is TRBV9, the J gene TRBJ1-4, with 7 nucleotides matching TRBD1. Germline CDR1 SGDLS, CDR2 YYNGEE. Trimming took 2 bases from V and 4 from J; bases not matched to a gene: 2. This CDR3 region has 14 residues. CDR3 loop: CASSVGQNNEKLFF. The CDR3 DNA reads TGTGCCAGCAGCGTGGGACAGAATAATGAAAAACTGTTTTTT.

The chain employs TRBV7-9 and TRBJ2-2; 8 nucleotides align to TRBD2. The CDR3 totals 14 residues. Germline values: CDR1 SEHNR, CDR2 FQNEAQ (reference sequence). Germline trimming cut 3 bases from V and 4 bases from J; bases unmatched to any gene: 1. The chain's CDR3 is CASSFAGGTGELFF. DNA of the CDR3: TGTGCCAGCAGCTTTGCGGGAGGCACCGGGGAGCTGTTTTTT.

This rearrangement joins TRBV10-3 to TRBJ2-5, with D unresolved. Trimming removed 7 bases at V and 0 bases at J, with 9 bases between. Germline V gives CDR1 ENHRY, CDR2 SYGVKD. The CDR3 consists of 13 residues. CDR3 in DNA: TGTGCCATCATAGCCAAGTACCAAGAGACCCAGTACTTC. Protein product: CAIIAKYQETQYF.

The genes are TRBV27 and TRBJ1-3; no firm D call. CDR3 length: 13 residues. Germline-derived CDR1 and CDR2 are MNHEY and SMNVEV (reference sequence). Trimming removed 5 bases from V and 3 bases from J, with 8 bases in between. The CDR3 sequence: CASSNGVGNTIYF. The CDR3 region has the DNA TGTGCCAGCAGTAACGGAGTTGGAAACACCATATATTTT.

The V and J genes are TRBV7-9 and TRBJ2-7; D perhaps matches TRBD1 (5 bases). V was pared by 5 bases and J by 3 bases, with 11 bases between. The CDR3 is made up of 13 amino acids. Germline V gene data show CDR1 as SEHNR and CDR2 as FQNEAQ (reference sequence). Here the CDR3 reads CASSRDRIYEQYF. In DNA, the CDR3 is TGTGCCAGCAGCCGAGACAGAATCTACGAGCAGTACTTC.

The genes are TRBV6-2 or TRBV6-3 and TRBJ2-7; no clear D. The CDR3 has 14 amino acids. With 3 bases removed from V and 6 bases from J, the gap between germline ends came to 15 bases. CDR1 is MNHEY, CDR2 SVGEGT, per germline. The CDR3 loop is CASSYLVGSGEQYF. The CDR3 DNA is TGTGCCAGCAGTTATCTAGTGGGTTCGGGCGAGCAGTACTTC.

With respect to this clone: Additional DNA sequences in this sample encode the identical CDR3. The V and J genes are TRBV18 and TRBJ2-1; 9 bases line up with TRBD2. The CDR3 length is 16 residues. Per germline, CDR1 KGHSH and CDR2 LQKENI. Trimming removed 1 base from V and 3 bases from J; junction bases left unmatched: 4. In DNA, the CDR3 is TGTGCCAGCTCACCACAGACTAGCGGTCTCTACAATGAGCAGTTCTTC. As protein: CASSPQTSGLYNEQFF.

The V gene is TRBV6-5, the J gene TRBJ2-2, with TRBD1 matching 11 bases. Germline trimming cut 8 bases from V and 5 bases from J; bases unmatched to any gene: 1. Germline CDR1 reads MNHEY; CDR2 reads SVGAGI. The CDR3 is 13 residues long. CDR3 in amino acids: CASRDRGTGELFF. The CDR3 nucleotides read TGTGCCAGCCGGGACAGGGGGACCGGGGAGCTGTTTTTT.

The CDR3 DNA is TGCGCCAGCAGGCCTAGCGGGAGAGAGGTAGGAAATGAGCAGTTCTTC. Translation gives CASRPSGREVGNEQFF. The chain recombines TRBV5-1 with TRBJ2-1, with 10 positions matching TRBD2. The CDR3 is 16 residues long. Germline V gives CDR1 SGHRS, CDR2 YFSETQ. The V segment lost 5 bases and the J segment 7 bases; nucleotides outside the gene matches: 12.

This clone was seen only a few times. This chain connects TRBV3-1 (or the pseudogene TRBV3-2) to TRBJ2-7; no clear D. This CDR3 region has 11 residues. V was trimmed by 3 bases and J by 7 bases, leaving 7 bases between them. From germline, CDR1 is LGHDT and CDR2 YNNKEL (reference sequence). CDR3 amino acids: CASSQAFEQYF. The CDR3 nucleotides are TGTGCCAGCAGCCAGGCCTTTGAGCAGTACTTC.

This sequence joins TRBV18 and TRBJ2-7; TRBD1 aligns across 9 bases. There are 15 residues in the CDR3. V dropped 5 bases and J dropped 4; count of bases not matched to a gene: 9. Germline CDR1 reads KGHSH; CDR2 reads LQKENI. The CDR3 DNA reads TGTGCCAGCTCAGTCACCGGGACAGGGTCGTACGAGCAGTACTTC. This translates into CASSVTGTGSYEQYF.

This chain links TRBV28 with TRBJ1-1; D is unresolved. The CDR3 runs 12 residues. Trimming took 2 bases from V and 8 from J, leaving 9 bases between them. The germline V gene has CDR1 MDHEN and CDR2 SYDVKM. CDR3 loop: CASSLTIGEAFF. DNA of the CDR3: TGTGCCAGCAGTTTAACTATCGGGGAAGCTTTCTTT.

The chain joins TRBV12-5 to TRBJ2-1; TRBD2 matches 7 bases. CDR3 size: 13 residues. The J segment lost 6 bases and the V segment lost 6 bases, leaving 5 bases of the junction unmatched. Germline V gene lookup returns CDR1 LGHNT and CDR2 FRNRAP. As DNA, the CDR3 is TGTGCTAGTGGGACTGGGGGGGGCAATGAGCAGTTCTTC. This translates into CASGTGGGNEQFF.

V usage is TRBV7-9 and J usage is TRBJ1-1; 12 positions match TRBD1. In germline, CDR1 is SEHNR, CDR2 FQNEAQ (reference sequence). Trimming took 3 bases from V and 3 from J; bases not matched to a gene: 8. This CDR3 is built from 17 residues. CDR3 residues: CASSLHGTGGADTEAFF. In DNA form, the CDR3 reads TGTGCCAGCAGCTTGCACGGGACAGGGGGCGCGGACACTGAAGCTTTCTTT.

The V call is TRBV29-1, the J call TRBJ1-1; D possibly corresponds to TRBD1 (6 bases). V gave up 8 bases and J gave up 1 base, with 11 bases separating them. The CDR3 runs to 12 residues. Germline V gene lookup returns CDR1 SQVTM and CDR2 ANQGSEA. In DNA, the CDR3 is TGCAGCACGAGGGACACGAACACTGAAGCTTTCTTT. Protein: CSTRDTNTEAFF.

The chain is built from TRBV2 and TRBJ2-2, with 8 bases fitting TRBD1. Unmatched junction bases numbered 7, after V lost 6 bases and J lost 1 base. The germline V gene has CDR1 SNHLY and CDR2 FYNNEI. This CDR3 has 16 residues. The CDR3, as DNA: TGTGCCAGCAGCCCGAGGACAGGGAAGAACACCGGGGAGCTGTTTTTT. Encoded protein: CASSPRTGKNTGELFF.

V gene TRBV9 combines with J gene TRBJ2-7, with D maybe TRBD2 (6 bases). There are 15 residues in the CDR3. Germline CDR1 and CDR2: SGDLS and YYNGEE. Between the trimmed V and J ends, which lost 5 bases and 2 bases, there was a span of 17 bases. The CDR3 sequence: CASSEGRGLPYEQYF. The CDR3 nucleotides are TGTGCCAGCAGTGAAGGGCGGGGCCTCCCCTACGAGCAGTACTTC. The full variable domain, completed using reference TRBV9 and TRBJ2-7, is DSGVTQTPKHLITATGQRVTLRCSPRSGDLSVYWYQQSLDQGLQFLIQYYNGEERAKGNILERFSAQQFPDLHSELNLSSLELGDSALYFCASSEGRGLPYEQYFGPGTRLTVT.

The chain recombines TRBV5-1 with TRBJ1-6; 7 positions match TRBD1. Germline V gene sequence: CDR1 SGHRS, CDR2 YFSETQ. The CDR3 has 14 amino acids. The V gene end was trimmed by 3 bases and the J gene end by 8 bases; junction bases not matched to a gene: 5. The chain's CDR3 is CASSSHRGDSPLHF. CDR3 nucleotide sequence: TGCGCCAGCAGCTCGCACAGGGGAGATTCACCCCTCCACTTT.

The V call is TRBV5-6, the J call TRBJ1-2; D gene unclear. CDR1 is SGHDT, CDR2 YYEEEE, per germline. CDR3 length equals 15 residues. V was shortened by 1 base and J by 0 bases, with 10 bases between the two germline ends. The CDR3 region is CASSLNSNTNYGYTF. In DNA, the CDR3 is TGTGCCAGCAGCTTGAACTCCAATACTAACTATGGCTACACCTTC. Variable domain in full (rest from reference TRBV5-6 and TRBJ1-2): DAGVTQSPTHLIKTRGQQVTLRCSPKSGHDTVSWYQQALGQGPQFIFQYYEEEERQRGNFPDRFSGHQFPNYSSELNVNALLLGDSALYLCASSLNSNTNYGYTFGSGTRLTVV.

DNA for the CDR3: TGTGCCAGCAGGTCGGGACAGGGTACCTACAATGAGCAGTTCTTC. This translates into CASRSGQGTYNEQFF. The chain combines TRBV5-6 with TRBJ2-1, with 9 bases that match TRBD1. V lost 5 bases, J lost 2 bases, and 5 bases stayed unmatched. CDR1 SGHDT and CDR2 YYEEEE come from the germline V gene. The CDR3 covers 15 residues.

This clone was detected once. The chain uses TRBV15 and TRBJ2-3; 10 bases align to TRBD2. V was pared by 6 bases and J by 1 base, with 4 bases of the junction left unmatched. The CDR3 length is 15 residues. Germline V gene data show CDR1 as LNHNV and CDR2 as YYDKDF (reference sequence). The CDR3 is CATRVGTSGTDTQYF. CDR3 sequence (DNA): TGTGCCACCAGGGTCGGGACTAGCGGCACAGATACGCAGTATTTT.

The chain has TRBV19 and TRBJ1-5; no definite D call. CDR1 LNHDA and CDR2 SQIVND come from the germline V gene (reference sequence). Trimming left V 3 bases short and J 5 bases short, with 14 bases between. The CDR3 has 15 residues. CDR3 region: CASSITSLLDQPQHF. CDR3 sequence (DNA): TGTGCCAGTAGTATTACTAGCCTGCTGGATCAGCCCCAGCATTTT.

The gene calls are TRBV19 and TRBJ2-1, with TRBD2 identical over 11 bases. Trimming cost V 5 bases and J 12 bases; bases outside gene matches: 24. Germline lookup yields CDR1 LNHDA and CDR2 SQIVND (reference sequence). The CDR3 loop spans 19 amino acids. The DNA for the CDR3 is TGTGCCAGTAGTTTCCGGGACTCCGGGACTAGCGGCTATTCAATGGGGCAGTTCTTC. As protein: CASSFRDSGTSGYSMGQFF.

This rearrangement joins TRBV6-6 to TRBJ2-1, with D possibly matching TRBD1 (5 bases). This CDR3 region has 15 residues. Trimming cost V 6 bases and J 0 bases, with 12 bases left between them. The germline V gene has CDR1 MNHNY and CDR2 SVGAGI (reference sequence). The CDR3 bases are TGTGCCAGCAGACCCAGACAGAACTCCTACAATGAGCAGTTCTTC. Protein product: CASRPRQNSYNEQFF.

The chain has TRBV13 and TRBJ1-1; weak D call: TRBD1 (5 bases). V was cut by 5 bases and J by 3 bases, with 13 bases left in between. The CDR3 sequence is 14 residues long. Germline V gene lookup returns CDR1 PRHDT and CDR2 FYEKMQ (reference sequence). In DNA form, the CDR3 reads TGTGCCAGCAGCGCCGCCAGGGAATACACTGAAGCTTTCTTT. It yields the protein CASSAAREYTEAFF.

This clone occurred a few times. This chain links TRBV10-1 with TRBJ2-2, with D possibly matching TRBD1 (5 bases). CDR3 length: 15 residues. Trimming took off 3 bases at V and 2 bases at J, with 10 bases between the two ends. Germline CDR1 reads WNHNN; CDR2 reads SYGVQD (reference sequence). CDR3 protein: CASSEDSSNTGELFF. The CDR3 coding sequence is TGCGCCAGCAGTGAAGACAGTTCAAACACCGGGGAGCTGTTTTTT.

The CDR3 sequence is CASSRNLEHSSGGAFF. In DNA, the CDR3 is TGTGCCAGCAGTCGAAATCTAGAACACTCCTCTGGCGGAGCTTTCTTT. This sequence joins TRBV6-2 or TRBV6-3 and TRBJ1-1; D remains unclear. Trimming stripped 5 bases from V and 10 bases from J, with 26 bases between. The CDR3 spans 16 residues. Germline lookup yields CDR1 MNHEY and CDR2 SVGEGT.